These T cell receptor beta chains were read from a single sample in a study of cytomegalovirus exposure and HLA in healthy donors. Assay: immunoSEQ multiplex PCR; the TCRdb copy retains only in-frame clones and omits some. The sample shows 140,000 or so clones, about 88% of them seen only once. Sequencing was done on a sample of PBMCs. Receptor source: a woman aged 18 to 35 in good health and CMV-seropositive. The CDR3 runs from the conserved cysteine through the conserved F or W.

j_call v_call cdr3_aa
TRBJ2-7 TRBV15 CATSRDGAGTGEQYF
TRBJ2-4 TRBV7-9 CASSLVEGTGTYF
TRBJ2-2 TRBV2 CASKFQTVNTGELFF
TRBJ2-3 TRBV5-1 CASRSTSGGTDTQYF
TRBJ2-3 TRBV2 CASSLTSGADTQYF
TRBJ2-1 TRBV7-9 CASSGPRGLYNEQFF
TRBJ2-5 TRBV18 CASSPIRGRETQYF
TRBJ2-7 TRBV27 CASSIQGASYEQYF
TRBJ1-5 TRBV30 CAWSQTPRQPQHF
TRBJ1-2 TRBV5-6 CASSLALKGVNYGYTF
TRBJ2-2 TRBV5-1 CASSGGLAGTGELFF
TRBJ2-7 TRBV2 CASSIRGQGYEQYF
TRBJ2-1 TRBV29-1 CSVRLAGGSGEQFF
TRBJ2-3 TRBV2 CASSVRGTGDTQYF
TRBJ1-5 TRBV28 CASRPPDRGSRPPQHF
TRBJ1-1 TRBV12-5 CASGRRGPTEAFF
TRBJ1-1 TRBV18 CASSPTGFTEAFF
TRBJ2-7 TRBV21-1 CASSLQTGRGQPSYEQYF
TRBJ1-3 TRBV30 CAWSGGEPGNTIYF
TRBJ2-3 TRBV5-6 CASSPLAGGSPDTQYF
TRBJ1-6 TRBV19 CASSLGQGASPLHF
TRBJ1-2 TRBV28 CASSSGQLRYGYTF
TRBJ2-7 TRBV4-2 CASSRNAGTSEPYEQYF
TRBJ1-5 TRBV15 CATSRADREAQPQHF
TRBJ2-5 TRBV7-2 CASSLWASGGETQYF
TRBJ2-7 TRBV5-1 CASSLRSGQGGIEQYF
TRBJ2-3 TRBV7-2 CASSRGHPSTDTQYF
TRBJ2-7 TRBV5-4 CASSLGGGEQYF
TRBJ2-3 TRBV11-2 CASSLQVGTSGGTDTQYF
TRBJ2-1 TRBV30 CAWSVASGGKYNEQFF
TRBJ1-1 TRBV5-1 CASSLQGPDAFF
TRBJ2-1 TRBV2 CASRVLAGGPYNEQFF
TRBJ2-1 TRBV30 CAWRAFRDRTYNEQFF
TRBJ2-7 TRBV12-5 CASGPRSYEQYF
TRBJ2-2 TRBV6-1 CASSEILVSPGELFF
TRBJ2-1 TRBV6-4 CASSDSSLGTNYNEQFF
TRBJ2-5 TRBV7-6 CASSLGGGPTGQETQYF
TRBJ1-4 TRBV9 CASSVVGEAGEKLFF
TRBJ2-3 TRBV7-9 CASSSTGGGPDTQYF
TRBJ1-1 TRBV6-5 CASSYGTNTEAFF
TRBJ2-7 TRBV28 CASRGGAAYEQYF
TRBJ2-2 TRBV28 CASSSILAGKGTGELFF
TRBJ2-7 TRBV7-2 CASSLDRGEYEQYF
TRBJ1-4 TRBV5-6 CASSLGGGTNEKLFF
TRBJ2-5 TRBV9 CASSVSSGRRETQYF
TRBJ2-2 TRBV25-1 CASLVLTGKNENTGELFF
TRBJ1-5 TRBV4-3 CASSQDPQGGSNQPQHF
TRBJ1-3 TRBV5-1 CASSSEGYLGGNTIYF
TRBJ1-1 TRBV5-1 CASSLSRSTELEAFF
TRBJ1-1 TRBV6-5 CASSYRGDYTEAFF
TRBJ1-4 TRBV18 CASSLGQGQTNEKLFF
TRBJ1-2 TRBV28 CASRPASDIYPYGYTF
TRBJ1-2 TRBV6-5 CASSYGTGEYGYTF
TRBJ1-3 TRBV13 CASRLGGLGNTIYF
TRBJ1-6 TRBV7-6 CASSLVGRENSPLHF
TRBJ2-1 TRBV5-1 CASTLGAVYNEQFF
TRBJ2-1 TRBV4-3 CASSHPREAEFGLYNEQFF